This T cell receptor beta chain was obtained from a study of blood T cell repertoires in COVID-19. Overall study context: PBMCs, B-cell-depleted T cells, or T cells were the source of the cDNA or gDNA that made up the material.

This clone has just one count. The CDR3 is made up of 13 amino acids. Trimming took 6 bases from V and 4 from J, leaving 13 bases between them. Germline-derived CDR1 and CDR2 are SGHDT and YYEEEE. Source study methods: Amplified reference gene primers provided the basis for estimating nucleated cell counts. Generated by immunoSEQ multiplex PCR, the TCRdb table keeps only in-frame clones and is missing some. V, J and clone size are those of that table, while D and trimming were read from the DNA. This repertoire shows 5,500 to 8,000 clones, 70% to 90% found once; its top ten account for around 8%. The sample was peripheral blood. This chain connects TRBV5-6 to TRBJ1-1; D is possibly TRBD1 (5 bases). The sequence was obtained from a human donor in a cohort sampled during active COVID-19. The donor label of this sample is uncertain. CDR3 protein: CASTLVRGTEAFF. CDR3 DNA: TGTGCCAGCACCCTTGTAAGGGGCACTGAAGCTTTCTTT.